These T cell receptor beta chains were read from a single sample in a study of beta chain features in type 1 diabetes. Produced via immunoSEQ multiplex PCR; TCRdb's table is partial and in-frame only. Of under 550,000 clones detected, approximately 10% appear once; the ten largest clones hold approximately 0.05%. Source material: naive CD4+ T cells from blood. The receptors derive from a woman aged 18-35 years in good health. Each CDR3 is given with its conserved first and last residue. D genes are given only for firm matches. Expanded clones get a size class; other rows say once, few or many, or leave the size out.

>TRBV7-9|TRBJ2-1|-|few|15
TGTGCCAGCAGCTTAAAGTCAGAACAATTCTCTGAGCAGTTCTTC
CASSLKSEQFSEQFF
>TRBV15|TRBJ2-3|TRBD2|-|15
TGTGCCACCAGGATGGGAGGCGGGGGTACAGATACGCAGTATTTT
CATRMGGGGTDTQYF
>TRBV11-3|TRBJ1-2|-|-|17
TGTGCCAGCAGCTTAGCGTCAAGCCTTTTCGGGAACTATGGCTACACCTTC
CASSLASSLFGNYGYTF
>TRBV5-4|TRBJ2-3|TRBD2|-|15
TGTGCCAGCAGTCCGGGACTAGTGACGACAGATACGCAGTATTTT
CASSPGLVTTDTQYF
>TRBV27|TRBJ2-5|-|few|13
TGTGCCAGCAGTTGGGCGGGTCAAGAGACCCAGTACTTC
CASSWAGQETQYF
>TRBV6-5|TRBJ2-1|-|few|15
TGTGCCACCTCCCGAAAAGGCCTCACTTACAATGAGCAGTTCTTC
CATSRKGLTYNEQFF
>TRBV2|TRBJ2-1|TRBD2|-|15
TGTGCCAGCAGTGTTGTGGGACTAGCGGGATCTGAGCAGTTCTTC
CASSVVGLAGSEQFF
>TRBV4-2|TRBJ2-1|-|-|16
TGTGCCAGCAGCCAAGGCCCGCTGGGGAGCTACAATGAGCAGTTCTTC
CASSQGPLGSYNEQFF
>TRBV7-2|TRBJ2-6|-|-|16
TGTGCCAGCAGCCGTCTCCTTTCCTCTGGGGCCAACGTCCTGACTTTC
CASSRLLSSGANVLTF
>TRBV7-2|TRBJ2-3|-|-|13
TGTGCCAGCAGCTTGGGGCGCACAGATACGCAGTATTTT
CASSLGRTDTQYF
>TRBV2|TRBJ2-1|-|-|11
TGTGCCAGCAGTGTTCTCAATGAGCAGTTCTTC
CASSVLNEQFF
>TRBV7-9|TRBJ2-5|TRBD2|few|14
TGTGCCAGCAGCTTAGCCAGCGGGACGCAGACCCAGTACTTC
CASSLASGTQTQYF
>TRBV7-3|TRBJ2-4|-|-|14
TGTGCCAGCAGCTTACGACTAGCCAAAAACATTCAGTACTTC
CASSLRLAKNIQYF
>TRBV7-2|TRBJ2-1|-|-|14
TGTGCCAGCAGCTTAGCGAGGGAGACCAATGAGCAGTTCTTC
CASSLARETNEQFF
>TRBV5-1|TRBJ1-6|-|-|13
TGCGCCAGCAGCTTGGTTCTTCAGGGTACCCTCCACTTT
CASSLVLQGTLHF
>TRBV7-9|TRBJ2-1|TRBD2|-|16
TGTGCCAGCAGCCCCCCTGGGACTAGCGGGGGCTCTGAGCAGTTCTTC
CASSPPGTSGGSEQFF
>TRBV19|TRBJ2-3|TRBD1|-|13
TGTGCCAGTAGTACGACAGGGTCAGATACGCAGTATTTT
CASSTTGSDTQYF
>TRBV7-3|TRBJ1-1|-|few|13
TGTGCCAGCAGCGTCGGCTGGAACACTGAAGCTTTCTTT
CASSVGWNTEAFF
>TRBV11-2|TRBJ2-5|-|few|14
TGTGCCAGCAGCTTTGTACAGGGTCAGGAGACCCAGTACTTC
CASSFVQGQETQYF
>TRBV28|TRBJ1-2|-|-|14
TGTGCCAGCAGCCCTCACGGGCCTCCCTATGGCTACACCTTC
CASSPHGPPYGYTF
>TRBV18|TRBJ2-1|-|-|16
TGTGCCAGCTCCCCACGTTTACGGGGCCTCGGCAATGAGCAGTTCTTC
CASSPRLRGLGNEQFF
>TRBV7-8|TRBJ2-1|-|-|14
TGTGCCAGCAGCTTTGACTACTCCTACAATGAGCAGTTCTTC
CASSFDYSYNEQFF
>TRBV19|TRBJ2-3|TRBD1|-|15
TGTGCCAGTAGTAGGAGGACAGGGACTGGGGATACGCAGTATTTT
CASSRRTGTGDTQYF